The clone carrying this T cell receptor beta chain came up many times. The data derive from a study of T cells in Graves' hyperthyroidism and ophthalmopathy. Uncontrolled infection, other autoimmune disease, pregnancy and lactation each barred patients from inclusion. Each diagnosis was grounded in clinical symptoms, serum thyroxine and TRAb, thyroid ultrasound, and orbital computed tomography. Template material for amplifying TCR beta CDR3 regions consisted of RNA transcripts. HTBI primers drove first-round RT-PCR of the TCR CDR3. In TCRdb, the multiplex PCR reads were re-called with MiXCR into one record per CDR3 protein. The data contain 660,000 or so distinct CDR3 sequences, over 40% of them seen just once; the ten biggest clones take up roughly 7.2%. This receptor was taken from an adult man with Graves' disease, either hyperthyroidism or ophthalmopathy (not recorded which). Sequencing was carried out using peripheral blood or thyroid tissue (not recorded which).

The CDR3 sequence: CSVAVDNYGYTF. CDR3 nucleotides: TGCAGCGTCGCCGTGGATAACTATGGCTACACCTTC. The V call is TRBV29-1, the J call TRBJ1-2; no clear D gene. This CDR3 has 12 amino acids. Between the trimmed V and J ends, which lost 6 bases and 1 base, there was a span of 9 bases. From germline, CDR1 is SQVTM and CDR2 ANQGSEA.